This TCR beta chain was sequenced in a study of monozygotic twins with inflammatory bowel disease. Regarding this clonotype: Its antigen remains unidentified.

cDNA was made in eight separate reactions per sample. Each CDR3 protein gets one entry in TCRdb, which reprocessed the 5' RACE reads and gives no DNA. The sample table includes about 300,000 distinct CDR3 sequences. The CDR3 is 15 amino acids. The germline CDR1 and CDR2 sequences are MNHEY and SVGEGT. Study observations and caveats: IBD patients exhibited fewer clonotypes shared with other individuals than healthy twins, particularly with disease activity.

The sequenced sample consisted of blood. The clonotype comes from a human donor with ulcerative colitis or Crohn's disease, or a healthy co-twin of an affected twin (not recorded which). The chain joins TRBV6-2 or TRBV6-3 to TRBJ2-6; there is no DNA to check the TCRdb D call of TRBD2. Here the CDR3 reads CASSYGGMIGNVLTF.